Below, 15 T cell receptor beta chains from the same sample are listed, as sequenced in a study of blood T cells in healthy people across ages. Alongside a J-beta primer mix, a sample-barcoded 5' primer served in a second PCR lasting roughly 7 to 11 cycles. TCRdb re-derived calls from the 5' RACE reads in MiXCR, one entry per CDR3 protein. The data show hundreds of thousands of distinct CDR3 sequences, under 55% seen once. The sample taken for sequencing was blood. These receptors came from a man between 60 and 75 years old in good health.

The CDR3 sequence: CASRENSGGAVYEQYF. The CDR3, as DNA: TGTGCCAGCAGAGAGAATAGCGGGGGGGCGGTATATGAGCAGTACTTC. This chain joins TRBV7-3 and TRBJ2-5, with TRBD2 matching over 11 bases. The CDR3 spans 16 residues. Germline lookup yields CDR1 SGHTA and CDR2 FQGTGA. The V and J ends lost 6 bases and 11 bases, in that order; junction bases with no gene match: 17. Using reference TRBV7-3 and TRBJ2-5 for the parts outside the CDR3, the full variable domain is GAGVSQTPSNKVTEKGKYVELRCDPISGHTALYWYRQSLGQGPEFLIYFQGTGAADDSGLPNDRFFAVRPEGSVSTLKIQRTERGDSAVYLCASRENSGGAVYEQYFGPGTRLLVL.

V is TRBV20-1 and J is TRBJ2-5; TRBD2 aligns across 7 bases. V dropped 5 bases and J dropped 2; count of bases not matched to a gene: 8. The CDR3 is 14 residues long. Germline loops: CDR1 DFQATT, CDR2 SNEGSKA (reference sequence). CDR3 sequence: CSARPGTKQETQYF. The CDR3 region has the DNA TGCAGTGCTCGTCCCGGGACTAAACAAGAGACCCAGTACTTC.

This clonotype was seen more than once but under ten times. The rearrangement uses TRBV7-9 and TRBJ2-5; D remains ambiguous. The V gene lost 5 bases and the J gene lost 2 bases, with 15 bases spanning the gap. There are 15 residues in the CDR3. In germline, CDR1 is SEHNR, CDR2 FQNEAQ (reference sequence). CDR3 bases: TGTGCCAGCAGCCGGCAGCTCCGACGTCAAGAGACCCAGTACTTC. It specifies CASSRQLRRQETQYF.

The count of this clonotype is one. V usage is TRBV29-1 and J usage is TRBJ2-5; 7 bases fit TRBD1. Trimming removed 6 bases from V and 11 bases from J; junction bases left unmatched: 18. Germline CDR1 is SQVTM and CDR2 is ANQGSEA. The CDR3 length is 14 residues. The CDR3 region is CSVAPGTAYNEQYF. The CDR3 nucleotides are TGCAGCGTGGCCCCCGGGACAGCCTACAATGAGCAGTACTTC. Full variable domain (rest looked up from reference TRBV29-1 and TRBJ2-5): SAVISQKPSRDICQRGTSLTIQCQVDSQVTMMFWYRQQPGQSLTLIATANQGSEATYESGFVIDKFPISRPNLTFSTLTVSNMSPEDSSIYLCSVAPGTAYNEQYFGPGTRLLVL.

Remarks on this clonotype: A read error may account for a junction end that differs from germline. V and J are TRBV4-3 and TRBJ1-5; TRBD1 agrees at 7 bases. This CDR3 contains 15 residues. Germline CDR1 LGHNA, CDR2 YSLEER. CDR3 amino acids: CASGQDRVSNQPQHF. CDR3 bases: TGCGCCAGCGGCCAAGACAGGGTTAGCAATCAGCCCCAGCATTTT.

This clonotype was counted between two and nine times. The chain joins TRBV5-1 to TRBJ2-7; no firm D call. CDR1 and CDR2 from the germline V gene are SGHRS and YFSETQ. Between the trimmed V and J ends, which lost 1 base and 2 bases, there was a span of 10 bases. The CDR3 loop spans 14 amino acids. CDR3 region: CASSLWQNTYEQYF. DNA for the CDR3: TGCGCCAGCAGCTTGTGGCAGAACACCTACGAGCAGTACTTC.

This chain connects TRBV5-6 to TRBJ2-3, with D perhaps matching TRBD1 or TRBD2 (6 bases each). The germline gives CDR1 SGHDT, CDR2 YYEEEE. The CDR3 extends over 16 amino acids. V lost 0 bases to trimming and J lost 2 bases, with 13 bases between them. CDR3 bases: TGTGCCAGCAGCTTGGGACGGGGGCAGACCACAGATACGCAGTATTTT. This codes for CASSLGRGQTTDTQYF.

This clonotype was picked up a small number of times. The CDR3 bases are TGTGCCAGCAGGCTCAGGAGGTATGAGCAGTTCTTC. Its protein product is CASRLRRYEQFF. The V call is TRBV12-3 or TRBV12-4, the J call TRBJ2-1; possible D gene TRBD2, 5 bases. The CDR3 consists of 12 residues. V shed 6 bases and J shed 8 bases, with 11 bases lying between them.

The V gene is TRBV5-1, the J gene TRBJ2-1; 9 positions match TRBD1. The junction had 10 bases not matched to a gene; V was cut back by 4 bases and J by 8 bases. The V gene's germline CDR1 is SGHRS and CDR2 YFSETQ. This CDR3 is built from 15 residues. For the CDR3, the DNA is TGCGCCAGCAGCGCGTTACAGGGGGCGTCTCATGAGCAGTTCTTC. Residues: CASSALQGASHEQFF.

In this sample, this clonotype turned up a few times. This sequence joins TRBV6-1 and TRBJ2-7; 9 nucleotides line up with TRBD1. The germline V gene encodes CDR1 MNHNS and CDR2 SASEGT. CDR3 length: 15 amino acids. V shed 2 bases and J 5 bases; nucleotides not matched to a gene: 7. CDR3 region: CASSEMGQGMDEQYF. CDR3 in DNA: TGTGCCAGCAGTGAAATGGGACAGGGAATGGACGAGCAGTACTTC.

As to this clonotype: The junction does not match germline at one end; this may be a read error. The chain carries TRBV7-2 and TRBJ2-1, with 9 bases fitting TRBD2. Germline CDR1 SGHTA, CDR2 FQGNSA. The CDR3 is made up of 16 amino acids. CDR3: CAGSLSTGTSSDEQFF. The CDR3 DNA reads as TGTGCCGGCAGCTTGTCAACCGGGACTAGCTCTGACGAGCAGTTCTTC.

The chain uses TRBV11-2 and TRBJ2-7; TRBD1 might be the D (6 bases). V was shortened by 1 base and J by 3 bases, with 16 bases between the two germline ends. Germline CDR1 and CDR2: SGHAT and FQNNGV. The length of the CDR3 is 16 residues. CDR3 bases: TGTGCCAGCAGCTTAGGCGGACAGAGATTGCTCTACGAGCAGTACTTC. It specifies CASSLGGQRLLYEQYF.

Only a few counts were recorded for this clonotype. The rearrangement links TRBV13 to TRBJ2-3, with D possibly being TRBD2 (6 bases). The ends were cut back, 4 bases at V and 2 bases at J, with 16 bases in the middle. Germline CDR1 is PRHDT and CDR2 is FYEKMQ (reference sequence). This CDR3 is built from 16 residues. In nucleotides, the CDR3 is TGTGCCAGCAGCTACCTCGACGGGGGAAACACAGATACGCAGTATTTT. As protein: CASSYLDGGNTDTQYF.

As DNA, the CDR3 is TGCGCCAGCAGCTTGGGGCTCGAGACAGGGATCTACGAGCAGTACTTC. This sequence encodes CASSLGLETGIYEQYF. The V gene is TRBV5-1, the J gene TRBJ2-7, with 7 bases that match TRBD1. The CDR3 length is 16 residues. Per the germline V gene, CDR1 is SGHRS and CDR2 is YFSETQ. Trimming cost V 0 bases and J 3 bases; bases outside gene matches: 9.

The J gene is TRBJ1-5, the V gene TRBV6-5; 10 bases are shared with TRBD1. The junction had 12 bases not matched to a gene; V was cut back by 5 bases and J by 11 bases. The length of the CDR3 is 15 residues. Germline V gene sequence: CDR1 MNHEY, CDR2 SVGAGI. CDR3 amino acids: CASSPVGQGTGAQHF. In DNA form, the CDR3 reads TGTGCCAGCAGTCCGGTGGGACAGGGGACGGGGGCCCAGCATTTT.